These 20 T cell receptor beta chains were sequenced from one sample in a study of Ad26.COV2.S vaccination and SARS-CoV-2 variants. Treatment denoted: about 20 received Ad26.COV2.S at low or high dose, single or two shots; 5 received placebo; per-sample allocation not given. Day 63 after the first vaccine or placebo injection was the time point for sampling. Assay: immunoSEQ multiplex PCR; the TCRdb copy retains only in-frame clones and omits some. In the table there are 300,000 to 350,000 clones, roughly 80% of which are singletons. Specimen: peripheral blood, collected in a trial of Ad26.COV2.S vaccine versus placebo. These receptors all stem from a person between 18 and 65 years old who received the Ad26.COV2.S COVID-19 vaccine or a placebo.

The V call is TRBV28, the J call TRBJ1-2, with D possibly matching TRBD1 (6 bases). CDR1 and CDR2 from the germline V gene are MDHEN and SYDVKM. This CDR3 comprises 14 residues. The germline V and J ends were trimmed by 7 bases and 4 bases, with 16 bases remaining between them. CDR3 nucleotide sequence: TGTGCCAGCACACTTGGGGGCATCGGCTATGGCTACACCTTC. It yields the protein CASTLGGIGYGYTF.

The gene calls are TRBV10-2 and TRBJ2-5, with 14 bases fitting TRBD2. V lost 7 bases to trimming and J lost 3 bases; unmatched junction nucleotides: 7. The germline V gene encodes CDR1 WSHSY and CDR2 SAAADI. The CDR3 has 16 amino acids. The CDR3 DNA reads as TGCGCCAGCAACCCTACGGGACTAGCGGGGGAAGAGACCCAGTACTTC. Amino acid sequence: CASNPTGLAGEETQYF.

The chain links TRBV19 to TRBJ2-7; a possible D gene is TRBD2 (5 bases). Germline CDR1 reads LNHDA; CDR2 reads SQIVND (reference sequence). V was clipped by 6 bases and J by 2 bases, with 8 bases between them. This CDR3 spans 12 amino acids. The DNA for the CDR3 is TGTGCCAGTAGCGGGGATGCCTACGAGCAGTACTTC. This encodes CASSGDAYEQYF.

The V gene is TRBV28, the J gene TRBJ1-2, with D tentatively TRBD1 (6 bases). The CDR3 is 15 amino acids. CDR1 and CDR2 (germline): MDHEN, SYDVKM. V was trimmed by 11 bases and J by 3 bases, leaving 22 bases between them. The CDR3 nucleotides read TGTGCCGTAAGACCGGGGGGGCGAATCGACTATGGCTACACCTTC. Translated: CAVRPGGRIDYGYTF.

The chain joins TRBV2 to TRBJ1-5; D is perhaps TRBD1 (5 bases). Germline values: CDR1 SNHLY, CDR2 FYNNEI. The V end was cut by 9 bases, the J end by 1 base, with 13 bases between. The CDR3 totals 14 residues. The CDR3 nucleotides read TGTGCCAGTAGTCGACAGATCAGCAATCAGCCCCAGCATTTT. It is translated as CASSRQISNQPQHF.

The chain couples TRBV3-1 (or the pseudogene TRBV3-2) to TRBJ1-3; D not certain. Germline assignment: CDR1 LGHDT and CDR2 YNNKEL (reference sequence). V was trimmed by 5 bases and J by 2 bases, leaving 10 bases between them. The CDR3 has 14 residues. The CDR3 sequence: CASSDPGAGNTIYF. Written as DNA, the CDR3 is TGTGCCAGCAGCGACCCCGGGGCTGGAAACACCATATATTTT.

The chain employs TRBV7-9 and TRBJ1-1; 7 bases are shared with TRBD1. The junction had 10 bases not matched to a gene; V was cut back by 5 bases and J by 7 bases. The germline V gene encodes CDR1 SEHNR and CDR2 FQNEAQ (reference sequence). This CDR3 has 14 amino acids. Written as DNA, the CDR3 is TGTGCCAGCAGCCCACAGGGACAGCGGATTGAAGCTTTCTTT. Translated: CASSPQGQRIEAFF.

The J gene is TRBJ1-2, the V gene TRBV28, with TRBD1 identical over 8 bases. V shed 4 bases, J shed 3 bases, and the junction held 4 bases outside the gene matches. CDR1 and CDR2 (germline): MDHEN, SYDVKM. CDR3 length equals 14 residues. CDR3 sequence: CASSSPGQDYGYTF. CDR3 sequence (DNA): TGTGCCAGCAGTTCCCCGGGACAGGACTATGGCTACACCTTC.

This chain links TRBV2 with TRBJ2-1; 13 nucleotides align to TRBD2. The CDR3 runs 17 residues. Germline-derived CDR1 and CDR2 are SNHLY and FYNNEI. Trimming at V came to 5 bases and at J to 3 bases, leaving 7 bases not matched to a gene. CDR3 in DNA: TGTGCCAGCAGTTTCAGCGGACTAGCGGGGGTCTACAATGAGCAGTTCTTC. Amino acid sequence: CASSFSGLAGVYNEQFF.

The rearrangement joins TRBV28 to TRBJ1-2; possibly TRBD1 for D (6 bases). The CDR3 is 13 residues long. V was pared by 6 bases and J by 6 bases, with 14 bases between. Germline loops: CDR1 MDHEN, CDR2 SYDVKM. The CDR3 here is CASRPTGGDGYTF. CDR3 DNA: TGTGCCAGCAGACCGACAGGTGGCGATGGCTACACCTTC.

V and J are TRBV5-6 and TRBJ2-7, with D perhaps TRBD1 or TRBD2 (5 bases each). Trimming cost V 0 bases and J 6 bases, with 16 bases left between them. The CDR3 sequence is 15 residues long. CDR1 SGHDT and CDR2 YYEEEE come from the germline V gene. The CDR3 is CASSLVIRGRREQYF. The DNA of the CDR3 is TGTGCCAGCAGCTTGGTAATTAGGGGACGGCGCGAGCAGTACTTC.

The chain links TRBV29-1 to TRBJ1-3, with 10 bases matching TRBD1. The CDR3 contains 14 residues. V lost 4 bases and J lost 3; bases outside the gene matches: 3. Germline values: CDR1 SQVTM, CDR2 ANQGSEA. The DNA of the CDR3 is TGCAGCGTTGGACAGGGGGCAGGTGGAAACACCATATATTTT. It encodes CSVGQGAGGNTIYF. Full variable domain (missing parts from reference TRBV29-1 and TRBJ1-3): SAVISQKPSRDICQRGTSLTIQCQVDSQVTMMFWYRQQPGQSLTLIATANQGSEATYESGFVIDKFPISRPNLTFSTLTVSNMSPEDSSIYLCSVGQGAGGNTIYFGEGSWLTVV.

The rearrangement uses TRBV5-4 and TRBJ1-4; perhaps TRBD1 as D (5 bases). The CDR3 covers 14 residues. With 4 bases removed from V and 4 bases from J, the gap between germline ends came to 11 bases. The V gene's germline CDR1 is SGHNT and CDR2 YYREEE (reference sequence). The CDR3 protein is CASSIGGGNEKLFF. CDR3 DNA sequence: TGTGCCAGCAGCATCGGGGGGGGTAATGAAAAACTGTTTTTT.

This CDR3 is CAISGRSQLNTGELFF. CDR3 bases: TGTGCCATCAGTGGCAGGTCCCAGCTTAACACCGGGGAGCTGTTTTTT. The V call is TRBV10-3, the J call TRBJ2-2; no definite D call. V was clipped by 4 bases and J by 2 bases, with 14 bases between them. The CDR3 extends over 16 amino acids. Germline CDR1 ENHRY, CDR2 SYGVKD.

The rearrangement uses TRBV19 and TRBJ1-4, with D uncertain. Germline V gene lookup returns CDR1 LNHDA and CDR2 SQIVND (reference sequence). Trimming took 1 base from V and 0 from J, leaving 9 bases between them. The CDR3 is made up of 16 amino acids. CDR3: CASSIGVLATNEKLFF. The CDR3 DNA reads TGTGCCAGTAGTATAGGTGTACTCGCAACTAATGAAAAACTGTTTTTT.

The chain combines TRBV5-1 with TRBJ2-1; TRBD1 matches at 7 bases. Germline CDR1 and CDR2: SGHRS and YFSETQ. CDR3 length: 14 residues. V lost 4 bases to trimming and J lost 1 base; unmatched junction nucleotides: 2. CDR3 coding DNA: TGCGCCAGCAGCAGGGACAGATCCTACAATGAGCAGTTCTTC. Amino acids: CASSRDRSYNEQFF. The variable domain in full, with the rest retrieved from reference TRBV5-1 and TRBJ2-1, is KAGVTQTPRYLIKTRGQQVTLSCSPISGHRSVSWYQQTPGQGLQFLFEYFSETQRNKGNFPGRFSGRQFSNSRSEMNVSTLELGDSALYLCASSRDRSYNEQFFGPGTRLTVL.

The CDR3: CASSYRPGQMTNYGYTF. The CDR3 DNA reads TGTGCCAGCAGCTACAGGCCGGGACAGATGACTAACTATGGCTACACCTTC. V gene TRBV7-8 combines with J gene TRBJ1-2; TRBD1 matches 7 bases. The CDR3 extends over 17 amino acids. V dropped 4 bases and J dropped 0; count of bases not matched to a gene: 11. The germline CDR1 and CDR2 sequences are SGHVS and FQNEAQ.

The gene calls are TRBV5-1 and TRBJ1-2, with D possibly being TRBD1 (6 bases). Germline CDR1 reads SGHRS; CDR2 reads YFSETQ. V lost 3 bases and J lost 6, with 15 bases in between. This CDR3 is 14 amino acids long. CDR3 protein: CASSSRTANHGYTF. The CDR3, as DNA: TGCGCCAGCAGCTCGAGGACAGCCAACCATGGCTACACCTTC.

The chain is built from TRBV6-5 and TRBJ1-1; 7 nucleotides line up with TRBD1. The CDR3 runs to 14 residues. Per the germline V gene, CDR1 is MNHEY and CDR2 is SVGAGI. V dropped 7 bases and J dropped 5; count of bases not matched to a gene: 10. CDR3 sequence: CASTQTGRGTEAFF. The DNA of the CDR3 is TGTGCCAGCACCCAGACAGGGCGCGGGACTGAAGCTTTCTTT.

V is TRBV9 and J is TRBJ1-4; TRBD1 is a possible D gene (6 bases). Trimming pared 5 bases from V and 4 bases from J, leaving 12 bases between. Per germline, CDR1 SGDLS and CDR2 YYNGEE. The CDR3 extends over 14 amino acids. Here the CDR3 DNA reads TGTGCCAGCAGTCGACAGGCCCGTAATGAAAAACTGTTTTTT. Residues: CASSRQARNEKLFF.